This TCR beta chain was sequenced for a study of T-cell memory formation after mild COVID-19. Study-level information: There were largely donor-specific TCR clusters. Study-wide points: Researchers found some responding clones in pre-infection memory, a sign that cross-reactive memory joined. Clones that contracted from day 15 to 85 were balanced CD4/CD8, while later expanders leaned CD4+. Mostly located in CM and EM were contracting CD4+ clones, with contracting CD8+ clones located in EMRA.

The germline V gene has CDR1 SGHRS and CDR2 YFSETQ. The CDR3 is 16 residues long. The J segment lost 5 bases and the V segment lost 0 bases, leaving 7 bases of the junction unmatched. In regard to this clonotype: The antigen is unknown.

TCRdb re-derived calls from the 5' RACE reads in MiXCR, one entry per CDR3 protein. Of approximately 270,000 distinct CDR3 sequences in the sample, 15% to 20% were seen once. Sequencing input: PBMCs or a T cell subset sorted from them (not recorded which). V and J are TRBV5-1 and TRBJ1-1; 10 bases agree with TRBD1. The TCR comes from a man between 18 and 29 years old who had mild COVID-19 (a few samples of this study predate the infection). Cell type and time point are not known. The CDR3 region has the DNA TGCGCCAGCAGCTTGGCGACAGGGGGCCGGGGGACTGAAGCTTTCTTT. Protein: CASSLATGGRGTEAFF.